These T cell receptor beta chains were read from a single sample in a study of CD8 T cells in ankylosing spondylitis. TCRdb passed the 5' RACE reads through MiXCR, listing each CDR3 protein once. The table shows 250,000 to 350,000 distinct CDR3 sequences, with 15% to 25% occurring only once. The specimen was blood, either unsorted or a sorted T cell fraction (not recorded which). These TCRs come from a male donor with ankylosing spondylitis or in good health (not recorded which). CDR3s include the opening cysteine and the closing phenylalanine or tryptophan. The order of the fields is D gene, V gene, clone size, J gene, CDR3 DNA, CDR3 protein. D genes are given only for firm matches. Not all rows give a size; the values are once, few, many and, for expanded clones, a class.

>-|TRBV5-5|few|TRBJ1-4
TGTGCCAGCAGCTTGGGGGGCTCTAATGAAAAACTGTTTTTT
CASSLGGSNEKLFF
>TRBD1|TRBV5-1|many|TRBJ2-3
TGCGCCAGCAGCCAGGGACAGAGCACAGATACGCAGTATTTT
CASSQGQSTDTQYF
>-|TRBV3-1|-|TRBJ1-1
TGTGCCAGCAGCCAAGGAAGAGGGTCGAACACTGCAGCTTTCTTT
CASSQGRGSNTAAFF
>TRBD2|TRBV20-1|few|TRBJ2-3
TGCAGTCTACTAGCGGGAGGGAGCCCAGATACGCAGTATTTT
CSLLAGGSPDTQYF
>-|TRBV3-1|few|TRBJ2-1
TGTGCCAGCAGCCCATCGGGGGTACACAATGAGCAGTTCTTC
CASSPSGVHNEQFF
>-|TRBV12-3/TRBV12-4|few|TRBJ2-2
TGTGCCAGCAGTTTAGATTACCCCGGGGAGCTGTTTTTT
CASSLDYPGELFF
>-|TRBV6-1|-|TRBJ1-2
TGTGCCAGCAGTGAAATGACAGGAGAAAACTATGGCTACACCTTC
CASSEMTGENYGYTF
>TRBD1|TRBV5-1|-|TRBJ1-6
TGCGCCAGCAGCTGGTCCCGGGACAGTGCAAGTTCACCCCTCCACTTT
CASSWSRDSASSPLHF
>-|TRBV20-1|few|TRBJ1-2
TGCAGTGCTAGAGATAGTGAGACTGGCTATGGCTACACCTTC
CSARDSETGYGYTF
>-|TRBV12-3/TRBV12-4|few|TRBJ1-1
TGTGCCAGCACCTCAGACCACACCAAAAACACTGAAGCTTTCTTT
CASTSDHTKNTEAFF
>TRBD1|TRBV5-1|-|TRBJ1-1
TGCGCCAGCAGCTTGGGGCCAGGGGGCAACACTGAAGCTTTCTTT
CASSLGPGGNTEAFF
>-|TRBV7-9|-|TRBJ2-2
TGTGCCAGCAGCATCGGATCGAACACCGGGGAGCTGTTTTTT
CASSIGSNTGELFF
>-|TRBV5-5|-|TRBJ1-1
TGTGCCAGCAGCTTGGGGGTAGGGAACACTGAAGCTTTCTTT
CASSLGVGNTEAFF
>TRBD2|TRBV28|few|TRBJ2-3
TGTGCCAGCAGTTCGGGTATCCATAGCGGGAGGGCCGAGAAGTATTTT
CASSSGIHSGRAEKYF
>-|TRBV18|-|TRBJ2-3
TGTGCCAGCTCACCACGAGTAGGGGTGGAAGATACGCAGTATTTT
CASSPRVGVEDTQYF
>-|TRBV20-1|-|TRBJ2-6
TGCAGTGCTAGCCCTCCAGCTGGGGCCAACGTCCTGACTTTC
CSASPPAGANVLTF
>-|TRBV7-6|few|TRBJ2-5
TGTGCCAGCGCCTTCCGGGAGACCCAGTACTTC
CASAFRETQYF
>TRBD1|TRBV11-1|-|TRBJ2-4
TGTGCCAGCAGCCCCCCCCCTCTAGGGGGCTTGAGGTCCCTAGCCAAAAACATTCAGTACTTC
CASSPPPLGGLRSLAKNIQYF
>-|TRBV5-1|-|TRBJ2-2
TGCGCCAACAGCTTGTTTGGGACTAACACCGGGGAGCTGTTTTTT
CANSLFGTNTGELFF
>-|TRBV18|few|TRBJ2-2
TGTGCCAGCTCACCACCGTCGCTTAACACCGGGGAGCTGTTTTTT
CASSPPSLNTGELFF
>TRBD2|TRBV7-2|once|TRBJ2-1
TGTGCCAGCAGCTACAGGCGGGGGGGCCTGAATGAGCAGCTCTTC
CASSYRRGGLNEQLF
>-|TRBV6-1|-|TRBJ2-4
TGTGCCAGCAGTGAAGTCGGGGACATTCAGTACTTC
CASSEVGDIQYF
>TRBD1|TRBV12-3/TRBV12-4|-|TRBJ2-1
TGTGCCAGCAGAGCACCGGGACAGGGAATCAATGAGCAGTTCTTC
CASRAPGQGINEQFF
>TRBD1|TRBV12-3/TRBV12-4|-|TRBJ1-1
TGTGCCAGCAGTTCCGTCGGACAGGGGGCTATATACCGCGGGGAAGCTTTCTTT
CASSSVGQGAIYRGEAFF
>TRBD2|TRBV11-1|-|TRBJ2-1
TGTGCCAGCAGCTTCGGGACTAGGGTGTCTGGTGAGCAGTTCTTC
CASSFGTRVSGEQFF
>-|TRBV5-1|-|TRBJ1-6
TGCGCCAGCAGGACGGAACATAATTCACCCCTCCACTTT
CASRTEHNSPLHF
>-|TRBV12-3/TRBV12-4|-|TRBJ2-1
TGTGCCAGCAGTTCTGGCGGGGCCAGCTCCTACAATGAGCAGTTCTTC
CASSSGGASSYNEQFF
>TRBD2|TRBV12-3/TRBV12-4|-|TRBJ2-3
TGTGCCAGCAGATTAAGGACTAGCGGGGGGGCTACAGATACGCAGTATTTT
CASRLRTSGGATDTQYF
>-|TRBV12-3/TRBV12-4|few|TRBJ1-4
TGTGCCAGCAGCGCGACAGAAGCTAATGAAAAACTGTTTTTT
CASSATEANEKLFF
>-|TRBV4-1|-|TRBJ2-6
TGCGCCAGCAGCCAAACCCACTCTGGGGCCAACGTCCTGACTTTC
CASSQTHSGANVLTF
>TRBD2|TRBV27|few|TRBJ2-1
TGTGCCAGCAGCTCCCGGGTAGCGGGAAACGAGCAGTTCTTC
CASSSRVAGNEQFF
>TRBD1|TRBV12-3/TRBV12-4|many|TRBJ1-5
TGTGCCAGCAGTCCCGGACAGGGAGCTCAGCCCCAGCATTTT
CASSPGQGAQPQHF
>-|TRBV7-2|-|TRBJ1-2
TGTGCCAGCAGCTTAACCGACCGGGGCTACACCTTC
CASSLTDRGYTF
>-|TRBV10-3|-|TRBJ2-5
TGTGCCATCAACGGGGGGTCGGCAGGGGACCAAGAGACCCAGTACTTC
CAINGGSAGDQETQYF
>-|TRBV12-3/TRBV12-4|few|TRBJ1-5
TGTGCCAGCAGTCCCACCCGACAGATCTATAGCAATCAGCCCCAGCATTTT
CASSPTRQIYSNQPQHF
>TRBD1|TRBV2|few|TRBJ2-2
TGTGCCAGCATTCACCAGGGGGCGGACACCGGGGAGCTGTTTTTT
CASIHQGADTGELFF
>-|TRBV5-1|-|TRBJ1-3
TGCGCCAGCAGCATAGGACGGGGCTCTGGAAACACCATATATTTT
CASSIGRGSGNTIYF
>-|TRBV5-5|few|TRBJ2-1
TGTGCCAGCAGCTTGCTAGGGGAAAGCTCCTACAATGAGCAGTTCTTC
CASSLLGESSYNEQFF
>-|TRBV7-2|-|TRBJ2-3
TGTGCCAGCAGCCCTGACAGGAGCACAGATACGCAGTATTTT
CASSPDRSTDTQYF
>-|TRBV12-3/TRBV12-4|many|TRBJ1-1
TGTGCCACTAAGGGAAACACTGAAGCTTTCTTT
CATKGNTEAFF
>TRBD1|TRBV29-1|-|TRBJ1-3
TGCAGCGCAGGACAGGGACGGAACACCATATATTTT
CSAGQGRNTIYF
>-|TRBV6-5|few|TRBJ1-2
TGTGCCAGCAGTTACTCGTTTGGGGGCAACTATGGCTACACCTTC
CASSYSFGGNYGYTF
>TRBD1|TRBV3-1|-|TRBJ2-3
TGTGCCAGCAGCCAATTGGGGACAGCCCGCACAGATACGCAGTATTTT
CASSQLGTARTDTQYF
>-|TRBV18|few|TRBJ1-5
TGTGCCAGCTCACCTACTAGCAATCAGCCCCAGCATTTT
CASSPTSNQPQHF
>TRBD1|TRBV6-1|many|TRBJ1-6
TGTGCCAGCAGGCGACAGGGCAATTCACCCCTCCACTTT
CASRRQGNSPLHF